Sequencing of this TCR beta chain was carried out in a study of blood T cell repertoires in COVID-19. Background on the study: COVID-19 samples, acute and convalescent, were from the United States, Italy and Spain. T cells, B-cell-depleted T cells, or PBMCs supplied cDNA or gDNA.

The germline gives CDR1 ENHRY, CDR2 SYGVKD. Trimming at V came to 6 bases and at J to 5 bases, leaving 5 bases not matched to a gene. The CDR3 contains 14 residues. Original data processing: Reference gene primer amplification yielded estimated nucleated cell counts. The table came from immunoSEQ multiplex PCR; TCRdb's copy has only in-frame clones and leaves some out. That table gives V, J and clone size, and the DNA gave D and trimming. This table holds about 160,000 clones, over 75% found once. The sample comprised peripheral blood. The source of this sequence is a human donor in a cohort sampled during active COVID-19. The rearrangement uses TRBV10-3 and TRBJ1-2, with 11 bases lining up with TRBD1. The DNA of the CDR3 is TGTGCCATCAGCCCGGGACAGGGGGGGTATGGCTACACCTTC. This translates into CAISPGQGGYGYTF.